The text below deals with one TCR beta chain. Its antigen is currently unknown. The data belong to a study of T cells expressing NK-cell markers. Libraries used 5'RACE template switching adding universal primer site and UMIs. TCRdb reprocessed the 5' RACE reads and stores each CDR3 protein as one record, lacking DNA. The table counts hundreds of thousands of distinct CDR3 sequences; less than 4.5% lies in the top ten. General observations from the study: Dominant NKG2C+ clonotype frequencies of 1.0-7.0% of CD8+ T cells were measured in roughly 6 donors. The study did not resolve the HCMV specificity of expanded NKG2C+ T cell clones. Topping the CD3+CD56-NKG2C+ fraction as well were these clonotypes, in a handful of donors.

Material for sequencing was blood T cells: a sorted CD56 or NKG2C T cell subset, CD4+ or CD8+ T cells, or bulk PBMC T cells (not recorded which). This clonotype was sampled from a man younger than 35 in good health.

The CDR3 sequence: CSASHLEVNEQFF. The chain links TRBV20-1 to TRBJ2-1; TCRdb picks TRBD2, but there is no DNA to check that call. This CDR3 comprises 13 residues. The V gene's germline CDR1 is DFQATT and CDR2 SNEGSKA (reference sequence).